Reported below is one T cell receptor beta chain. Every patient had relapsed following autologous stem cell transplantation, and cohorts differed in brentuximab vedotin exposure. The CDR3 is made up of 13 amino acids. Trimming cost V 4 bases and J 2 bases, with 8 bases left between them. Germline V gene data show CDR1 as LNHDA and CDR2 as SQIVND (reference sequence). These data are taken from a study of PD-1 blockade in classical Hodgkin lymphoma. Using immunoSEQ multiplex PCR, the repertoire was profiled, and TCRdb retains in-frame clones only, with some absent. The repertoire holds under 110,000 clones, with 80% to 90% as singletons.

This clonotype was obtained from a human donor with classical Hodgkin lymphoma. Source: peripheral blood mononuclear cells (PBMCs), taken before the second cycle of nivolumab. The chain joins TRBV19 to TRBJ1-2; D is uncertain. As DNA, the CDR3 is TGTGCCAGTAGTAGTGGAGGGAACTATGGCTACACCTTC. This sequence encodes CASSSGGNYGYTF.